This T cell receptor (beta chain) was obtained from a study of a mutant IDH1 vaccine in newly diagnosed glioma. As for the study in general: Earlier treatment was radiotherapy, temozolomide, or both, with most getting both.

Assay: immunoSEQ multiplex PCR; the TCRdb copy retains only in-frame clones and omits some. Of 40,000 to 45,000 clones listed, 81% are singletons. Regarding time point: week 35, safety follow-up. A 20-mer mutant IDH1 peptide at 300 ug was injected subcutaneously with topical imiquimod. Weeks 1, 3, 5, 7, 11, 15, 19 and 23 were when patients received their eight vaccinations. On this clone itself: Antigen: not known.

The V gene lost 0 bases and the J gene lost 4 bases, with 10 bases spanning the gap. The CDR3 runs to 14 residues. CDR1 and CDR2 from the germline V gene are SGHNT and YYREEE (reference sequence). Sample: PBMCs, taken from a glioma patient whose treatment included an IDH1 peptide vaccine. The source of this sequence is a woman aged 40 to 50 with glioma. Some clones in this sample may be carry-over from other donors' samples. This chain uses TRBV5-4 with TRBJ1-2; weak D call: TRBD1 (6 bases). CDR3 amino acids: CASSLVGGPYGYTF. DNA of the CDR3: TGTGCCAGCAGCTTGGTCGGGGGGCCCTATGGCTACACCTTC.